A single sample gave rise to the 13 T cell receptor beta chains below, sequenced in a study of radiation and T cells in renal cell carcinoma. Generated by immunoSEQ multiplex PCR, the TCRdb table keeps only in-frame clones and is missing some. In the table there are around 26,000 clones, approximately 84% of which are singletons. Indicated time point: blood 2 weeks post-SBRT. This sample's treatment: 15 Gy SBRT to primary tumor, nephrectomy 4 weeks later. This material consisted of blood, taken from a patient whose treatment included radiotherapy and nephrectomy. The receptors were sampled from a man in his sixties with renal cell carcinoma.

This rearrangement joins TRBV19 to TRBJ2-7, with D uncertain. In germline, CDR1 is LNHDA, CDR2 SQIVND (reference sequence). This CDR3 is built from 15 residues. V lost 1 base, J lost 1 base, and 11 bases lay in between. Here the CDR3 reads CASSIGLVGSYEQYF. DNA for the CDR3: TGTGCCAGTAGTATAGGGCTTGTCGGGTCCTACGAGCAGTACTTC.

The gene calls are TRBV13 and TRBJ2-7, with 13 bases matching TRBD2. The trim removed 5 bases at V and 7 bases at J, leaving 11 bases unmatched. This CDR3 is built from 16 residues. CDR1 PRHDT and CDR2 FYEKMQ come from the germline V gene (reference sequence). The CDR3 protein is CASSNLLAGGPGEQYF. CDR3 nucleotide sequence: TGTGCCAGCAGCAACCTACTAGCGGGAGGGCCGGGGGAGCAGTACTTC.

The rearrangement uses TRBV18 and TRBJ1-2, with a possible D match to TRBD1 (5 bases). Germline CDR1 is KGHSH and CDR2 is LQKENI. The CDR3 totals 16 residues. Deletions cut 3 bases from V and 7 bases from J, with 21 bases between. CDR3 region: CASSPFEGELGAGYTF. For the CDR3, the DNA is TGTGCCAGCTCACCCTTTGAAGGGGAACTAGGAGCTGGCTACACCTTC.

The rearrangement uses TRBV4-1 and TRBJ2-7; the D is unclear. The V and J ends lost 0 bases and 3 bases respectively, with 12 bases between them. Germline CDR1 reads MGHRA; CDR2 reads YSYEKL. CDR3 length: 15 amino acids. The CDR3 DNA is TGCGCCAGCAGCCAAGATTCCGCAGGATACTACGAGCAGTACTTC. Translating gives CASSQDSAGYYEQYF.

CDR3 loop: CASSLALVSTGELFF. The CDR3, as DNA: TGCGCCAGCAGCTTGGCTTTGGTTAGCACCGGGGAGCTGTTTTTT. This sequence joins TRBV5-1 and TRBJ2-2; D gene unclear. Deletions cut 0 bases from V and 4 bases from J, with 10 bases between. In germline, CDR1 is SGHRS, CDR2 YFSETQ. The CDR3 runs 15 residues.

The chain recombines TRBV29-1 with TRBJ2-5; 9 bases fit TRBD1. This CDR3 is 12 amino acids long. Per germline, CDR1 SQVTM and CDR2 ANQGSEA. J was trimmed by 2 bases and V by 8 bases; bases with no gene match: 3. The CDR3, as DNA: TGCAGCACCGACAGGGGGCAAGAGACCCAGTACTTC. Translation gives CSTDRGQETQYF.

In its sample, this clone was seen once. The gene calls are TRBV12-5 and TRBJ1-1; D may be TRBD1 (6 bases). Trimming cost V 5 bases and J 1 base, with 8 bases left between them. This CDR3 region has 13 residues. The V gene's germline CDR1 is LGHNT and CDR2 FRNRAP. CDR3 DNA sequence: TGTGCTAGTGGTCGACAGGAGAACACTGAAGCTTTCTTT. Amino acids: CASGRQENTEAFF.

The chain couples TRBV28 to TRBJ2-7; 12 positions agree with TRBD2. V trimming: 8 bases; J trimming: 4 bases; junction bases outside the gene matches: 9. This CDR3 is 15 amino acids long. The germline gives CDR1 MDHEN, CDR2 SYDVKM. CDR3 sequence reads: CASGMTSGSGYEQYF. CDR3 DNA: TGTGCCAGCGGGATGACTAGCGGGAGCGGGTACGAGCAGTACTTC.

J is TRBJ1-2 and V is TRBV6-5; a weak D match, TRBD1 (5 bases). The ends were cut back, 2 bases at V and 3 bases at J, with 10 bases in the middle. Germline CDR1 MNHEY, CDR2 SVGAGI. The CDR3 covers 14 residues. CDR3 region: CASSYEWGDYGYTF. CDR3 DNA: TGTGCCAGCAGTTACGAGTGGGGGGACTATGGCTACACCTTC.

The genes are TRBV27 and TRBJ2-5, with 10 bases aligning to TRBD2. The CDR3 runs 14 residues. The trim removed 3 bases at V and 7 bases at J, leaving 5 bases unmatched. The V gene's germline CDR1 is MNHEY and CDR2 SMNVEV (reference sequence). CDR3 DNA: TGTGCCAGCAGTTTGCTAGCGGGAGAGGGGACCCAGTACTTC. This gives the protein CASSLLAGEGTQYF.

The V gene is TRBV10-1, the J gene TRBJ1-6; no firm D call. The V and J ends lost 2 bases and 7 bases respectively, with 6 bases between them. The CDR3 is made up of 13 amino acids. Germline-derived CDR1 and CDR2 are WNHNN and SYGVQD (reference sequence). The CDR3 DNA reads as TGCGCCAGCAGTGAGAGACAAAATTCACCCCTCCACTTT. It encodes CASSERQNSPLHF.

The V and J genes are TRBV9 and TRBJ1-2, with D possibly TRBD1 on 5 matching bases. In germline, CDR1 is SGDLS, CDR2 YYNGEE. Trimming removed 4 bases from V and 4 bases from J, with 17 bases in between. The CDR3 sequence is 15 residues long. The CDR3 DNA is TGTGCCAGCAGCCCTCACCGCGGGGGGAGCTATGGCTACACCTTC. The encoded protein is CASSPHRGGSYGYTF.

J is TRBJ1-1 and V is TRBV15; no firm D call. The CDR3 has 14 residues. The germline V gene has CDR1 LNHNV and CDR2 YYDKDF (reference sequence). Trimming cost V 0 bases and J 7 bases, with 12 bases left between them. In nucleotides, the CDR3 is TGTGCCACCAGCAGAGATTTCTTGGCATTTGAAGCTTTCTTT. Its protein is CATSRDFLAFEAFF.